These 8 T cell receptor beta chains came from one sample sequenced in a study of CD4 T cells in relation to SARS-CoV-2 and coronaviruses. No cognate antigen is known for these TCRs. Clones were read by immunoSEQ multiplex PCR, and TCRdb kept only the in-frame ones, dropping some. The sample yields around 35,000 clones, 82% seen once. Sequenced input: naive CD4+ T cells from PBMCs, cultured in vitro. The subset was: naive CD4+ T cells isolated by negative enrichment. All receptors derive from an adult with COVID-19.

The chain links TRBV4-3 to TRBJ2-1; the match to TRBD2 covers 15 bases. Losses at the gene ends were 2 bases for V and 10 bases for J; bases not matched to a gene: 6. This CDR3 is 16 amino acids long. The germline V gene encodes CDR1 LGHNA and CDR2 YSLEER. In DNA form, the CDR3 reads TGCGCCAGCAGCCAAAAAGGACTAGCGGGAGGGAGAGAGCAGTTCTTC. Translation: CASSQKGLAGGREQFF.

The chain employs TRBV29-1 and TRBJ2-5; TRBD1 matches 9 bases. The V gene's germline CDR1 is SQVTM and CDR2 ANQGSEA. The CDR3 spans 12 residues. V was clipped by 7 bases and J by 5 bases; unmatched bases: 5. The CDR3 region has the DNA TGCAGCGCGGGGGACAGGGCTGAGACCCAGTACTTC. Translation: CSAGDRAETQYF.

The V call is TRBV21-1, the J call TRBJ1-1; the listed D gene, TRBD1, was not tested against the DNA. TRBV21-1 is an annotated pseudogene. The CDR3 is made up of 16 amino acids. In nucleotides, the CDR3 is TGTGCCAGCAGCAAAGATCGGACAGGGAGTAACACTGAAGCTTTCTTT. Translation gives CASSKDRTGSNTEAFF.

CDR3 amino acids: CASSLRTSVNTGELFF. The CDR3 nucleotides are TGCGCCAGCAGCCTGAGGACTAGCGTAAACACCGGGGAGCTGTTTTTT. The J gene is TRBJ2-2, the V gene TRBV5-1; 9 bases align to TRBD2. Germline lookup yields CDR1 SGHRS and CDR2 YFSETQ. The CDR3 extends over 16 amino acids. V lost 4 bases and J lost 2; bases outside the gene matches: 6.

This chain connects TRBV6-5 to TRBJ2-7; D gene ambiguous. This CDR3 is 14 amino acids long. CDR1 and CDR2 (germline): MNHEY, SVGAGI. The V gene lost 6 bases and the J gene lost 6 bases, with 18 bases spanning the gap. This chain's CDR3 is CASRPAGSLGEQYF. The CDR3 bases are TGTGCCAGCAGGCCCGCCGGGTCCTTGGGCGAGCAGTACTTC.

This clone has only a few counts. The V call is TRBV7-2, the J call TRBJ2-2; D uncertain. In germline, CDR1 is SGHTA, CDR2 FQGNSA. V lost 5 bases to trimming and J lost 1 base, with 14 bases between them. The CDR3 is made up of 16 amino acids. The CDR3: CASSPQRLQNTGELFF. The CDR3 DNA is TGTGCCAGCAGCCCACAACGCCTACAGAACACCGGGGAGCTGTTTTTT.

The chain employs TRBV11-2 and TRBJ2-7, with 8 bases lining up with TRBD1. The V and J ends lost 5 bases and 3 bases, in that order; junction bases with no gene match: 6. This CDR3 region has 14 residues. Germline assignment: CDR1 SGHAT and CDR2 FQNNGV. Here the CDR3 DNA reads TGTGCCAGCAGCACCCGGACAGGGAGCTACGAGCAGTACTTC. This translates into CASSTRTGSYEQYF.

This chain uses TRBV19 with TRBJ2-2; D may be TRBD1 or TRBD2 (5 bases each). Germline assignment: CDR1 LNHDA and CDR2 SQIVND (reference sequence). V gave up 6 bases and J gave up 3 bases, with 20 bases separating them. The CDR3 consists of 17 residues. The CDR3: CASSTTIGTDYTGELFF. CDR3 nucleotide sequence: TGTGCCAGTAGCACTACAATCGGGACGGACTACACCGGGGAGCTGTTTTTT.